This T cell receptor (beta chain) was profiled in a study of blood T cell repertoires in COVID-19. The repertoire was sequenced with immunoSEQ multiplex PCR; TCRdb's copy has only in-frame clones and lacks some. The table shows 350,000 to 400,000 clones, with approximately 92% occurring only once. All enrollees were roughly 18 to 95 years old and from under 25 US areas. Assignments of participants to cohorts depended upon their own reported clinical history. The CDR3 extends over 13 amino acids. V was clipped by 6 bases and J by 3 bases; unmatched bases: 7. Germline V gene sequence: CDR1 GTSNPN, CDR2 SVGIG (reference sequence).

Sample: PBMCs or T cells enriched from blood (not recorded which). The origin of this receptor is a man between 18 and 29 years old who had recovered from COVID-19. The rearrangement uses TRBV30 and TRBJ1-1; 7 bases are shared with TRBD1. The CDR3 DNA reads as TGTGCCTGCGAGACAGGGATTTACACTGAAGCTTTCTTT. As protein: CACETGIYTEAFF.